The rows below give T cell receptor beta chains drawn from one sample of a study of blood T cell repertoires in COVID-19. Assay used: immunoSEQ multiplex PCR; TCRdb lists only in-frame clones, some missing. Seen here are approximately 280,000 clones, 85% to 90% observed once, and the top ten hold 1.5% to 2%. Sequencing was done on a sample of PBMCs or T cells enriched from blood (not recorded which). Receptors originate from a woman between 18 and 29 years old with acute COVID-19. Both conserved end residues are part of each CDR3. The D gene is left open where the match is weak. Clone size is shown for a subset of rows, as once, few, many or a class of expanded clone.

V: TRBV7-9; D: TRBD1; length: 16; size: .; J: TRBJ1-3; CDR3: CASSLRDRGSRNTIYF; DNA: TGTGCCAGCAGCTTACGGGACAGGGGGAGTCGAAACACCATATATTTT
V: TRBV5-1; D: .; length: 15; size: .; J: TRBJ1-1; CDR3: CASSFSLLVNTEAFF; DNA: TGCGCCAGCAGCTTCAGTTTGCTTGTGAACACTGAAGCTTTCTTT
V: TRBV10-1; D: .; length: 16; size: .; J: TRBJ2-3; CDR3: CASSPGLQGVGDTQYF; DNA: TGCGCCAGCAGCCCGGGACTCCAAGGGGTAGGAGATACGCAGTATTTT
V: TRBV2; D: TRBD1; length: 15; size: once; J: TRBJ1-3; CDR3: CASQGGDMAFDTIYF; DNA: TGTGCCAGCCAGGGGGGAGACATGGCCTTTGACACCATATATTTT
V: TRBV6-2/TRBV6-3; D: .; length: 15; size: .; J: TRBJ2-7; CDR3: CASSYSTVPSYEQYF; DNA: TGTGCCAGCAGTTACTCCACGGTTCCATCCTACGAGCAGTACTTC
V: TRBV21-1; D: .; length: 16; size: .; J: TRBJ2-1; CDR3: CASSKGRGPPGNEQFF; DNA: TGTGCCAGCAGCAAAGGCAGGGGGCCCCCAGGCAATGAGCAGTTCTTC
V: TRBV15; D: TRBD2; length: 16; size: .; J: TRBJ2-1; CDR3: CATSRRLAGGYNEQFF; DNA: TGTGCCACCAGCAGACGGCTAGCGGGAGGATACAATGAGCAGTTCTTC
V: TRBV7-9; D: TRBD2; length: 16; size: .; J: TRBJ2-1; CDR3: CASSYSGRTRGDEQFF; DNA: TGTGCCAGCAGCTATAGCGGGAGGACGCGGGGCGATGAGCAGTTCTTC
V: TRBV7-2; D: TRBD1; length: 16; size: .; J: TRBJ1-1; CDR3: CASSLDSGTGVTEAFF; DNA: TGTGCCAGCAGCTTAGACTCCGGGACAGGGGTTACTGAAGCTTTCTTT
V: TRBV30; D: TRBD2; length: 16; size: .; J: TRBJ2-1; CDR3: CAWRGLAGGLLNEQFF; DNA: TGTGCCTGGAGGGGACTAGCGGGAGGCCTTCTCAATGAGCAGTTCTTC
V: TRBV4-1; D: TRBD1; length: 15; size: .; J: TRBJ1-1; CDR3: CASSQRQGAGTEAFF; DNA: TGCGCCAGCAGCCAACGGCAGGGGGCCGGCACTGAAGCTTTCTTT
V: TRBV24-1; D: TRBD2; length: 16; size: .; J: TRBJ2-3; CDR3: CATSVGREAGTDTQYF; DNA: TGTGCCACCAGTGTGGGGCGGGAGGCCGGCACAGATACGCAGTATTTT
V: TRBV11-2; D: TRBD1; length: 14; size: .; J: TRBJ1-2; CDR3: CASSPDRGVYGYTF; DNA: TGTGCCAGCAGCCCGGACAGGGGCGTCTATGGCTACACCTTC
V: TRBV30; D: .; length: 14; size: .; J: TRBJ2-2; CDR3: CAWSGALSTGELFF; DNA: TGTGCCTGGAGTGGTGCCCTTAGCACCGGGGAGCTGTTTTTT
V: TRBV28; D: .; length: 18; size: .; J: TRBJ1-4; CDR3: CASSFYSLGTPTNEKLFF; DNA: TGTGCCAGCAGTTTTTACTCTCTAGGGACACCAACTAATGAAAAACTGTTTTTT
V: TRBV18; D: TRBD2; length: 17; size: once; J: TRBJ2-7; CDR3: CASSLLVSGSVSYEQYF; DNA: TGTGCCAGCTCCCTCTTGGTTAGCGGGAGTGTCTCCTACGAGCAGTACTTC
V: TRBV14; D: TRBD1; length: 14; size: .; J: TRBJ2-7; CDR3: CASSQRTGGYEQYF; DNA: TGTGCCAGCAGCCAAAGGACAGGGGGGTACGAGCAGTACTTC
V: TRBV18; D: .; length: 15; size: .; J: TRBJ1-3; CDR3: CASSPLAQGENTIYF; DNA: TGTGCCAGCTCACCTCTGGCACAGGGAGAGAACACCATATATTTT
V: TRBV4-2; D: .; length: 14; size: .; J: TRBJ2-1; CDR3: CASSQDRLESQQFF; DNA: TGTGCCAGCAGTCAAGATAGACTAGAGTCGCAGCAGTTCTTC
V: TRBV21-1; D: .; length: 19; size: once; J: TRBJ2-1; CDR3: CASSKPDASGRKGVDEQFF; DNA: TGTGCCAGCAGCAAGCCCGACGCTAGCGGGAGGAAAGGGGTAGATGAGCAGTTCTTC